This is a list of T cell receptor beta chains from one sample in a study of T cells in Graves' hyperthyroidism and ophthalmopathy. Using its own MiXCR run on the multiplex PCR reads, TCRdb lists one record per CDR3 protein. The sample lists nearly 250,000 distinct CDR3 sequences; about a sixth were seen once. The specimen sequenced was blood. The receptors derive from a woman aged 18-29 years with Graves' ophthalmopathy. The CDR3 runs from the conserved cysteine through the conserved F or W. A D gene is named only where the DNA matches it firmly. Only some rows state a clone size, as once, few, many or a class for expanded clones.

>NA|TRBJ2-1|TRBV4-2|many
CASSQDPGLPNNEQFF
TGTGCCAGCAGCCAAGATCCGGGACTTCCTAACAATGAGCAGTTCTTC
>NA|TRBJ2-7|TRBV7-9|many
CASSLGQREKYF
TGTGCCAGCAGCTTAGGGCAGAGGGAGAAGTACTTC
>NA|TRBJ2-6|TRBV30|many
CAWSVYAGDSGANVLTF
TGTGCCTGGAGTGTATACGCGGGCGATTCTGGGGCCAACGTCCTGACTTTC
>TRBD1|TRBJ2-2|TRBV4-1|NA
CASSQPGQGAAGELFF
TGCGCCAGCAGCCAACCGGGACAGGGGGCTGCCGGGGAGCTGTTTTTT
>NA|TRBJ2-7|TRBV18|many
CASSLPGQTYEQYF
TGTGCCAGCTCACTCCCGGGACAAACCTACGAGCAGTACTTC
>TRBD2|TRBJ2-7|TRBV2|NA
CASREGLAGAFYEQYF
TGTGCCAGCAGGGAGGGACTAGCGGGAGCTTTTTACGAGCAGTACTTC
>NA|TRBJ1-2|TRBV6-1|many
CASSNPGRGDYGYTF
TGTGCCAGCAGCAACCCCGGTCGGGGAGACTATGGCTACACCTTC
>NA|TRBJ1-1|TRBV7-9|NA
CASSLVSGRRDTEAFF
TGTGCCAGCAGCTTAGTGTCGGGGCGTAGGGACACTGAAGCTTTCTTT
>NA|TRBJ2-3|TRBV18|NA
CASSEKSSDTQYF
TGTGCCAGCTCAGAAAAGAGTTCAGATACGCAGTATTTT
>NA|TRBJ2-1|TRBV29-1|many
CSVTGTPSSYNEQFF
TGCAGCGTTACCGGGACTCCTAGCTCCTACAATGAGCAGTTCTTC
>NA|TRBJ2-5|TRBV6-1|many
CASSRDRIQETQYF
TGTGCCAGCAGCCGAGACAGGATTCAAGAGACCCAGTACTTC
>TRBD2|TRBJ2-1|TRBV11-2|once
CASSPGSGRYEQFF
TGTGCCAGCAGCCCGGGGAGCGGGAGGTATGAGCAGTTCTTC
>NA|TRBJ1-2|TRBV5-8|many
CASSLDRFGGYTF
TGTGCCAGCAGCTTGGACAGGTTCGGGGGCTACACCTTC
>TRBD1|TRBJ1-3|TRBV4-3|many
CASSHQEGAGYTIYF
TGCGCCAGCAGTCACCAGGAGGGGGCCGGGTACACCATATATTTT
>NA|TRBJ2-3|TRBV5-5|many
CASSFGGLGDSDTQYF
TGTGCCAGCAGCTTTGGGGGCTTGGGAGATTCAGATACGCAGTATTTT
>TRBD2|TRBJ2-3|TRBV20-1|many
CSASSSVAGVEDTQYF
TGCAGTGCTAGCTCGTCAGTAGCGGGAGTGGAAGATACGCAGTATTTT
>NA|TRBJ2-3|TRBV5-8|many
CASSDGRRGSTDTQYF
TGTGCCAGCAGCGACGGCCGTCGGGGTTCGACAGATACGCAGTATTTT
>NA|TRBJ2-1|TRBV27|many
CASSFTDFINNEQFF
TGTGCCAGCAGTTTTACGGACTTTATTAACAATGAGCAGTTCTTC
>TRBD1|TRBJ2-1|TRBV29-1|many
CSSPGQSSYNEQFF
TGCAGCAGCCCGGGACAGAGCTCCTACAATGAGCAGTTCTTC
>NA|TRBJ2-3|TRBV2|NA
CASRIAASTDTQYF
TGTGCCAGCAGGATAGCGGCTAGCACAGATACGCAGTATTTT
>TRBD1|TRBJ1-1|TRBV13|many
CASSLPGGDLNTEAFF
TGTGCCAGCAGCTTACCAGGGGGGGATTTGAACACTGAAGCTTTCTTT
>TRBD1|TRBJ1-4|TRBV20-1|many
CSAGTAQLYEKLFF
TGCAGTGCTGGGACAGCCCAACTTTATGAAAAACTGTTTTTT
>TRBD1|TRBJ2-6|TRBV28|many
CASSPHPGQGVSGANVLTF
TGTGCCAGCAGCCCACACCCGGGACAGGGGGTCTCTGGGGCCAACGTCCTGACTTTC
>TRBD2|TRBJ2-3|TRBV27|many
CASSLRLAGGPSTDTQYF
TGTGCCAGCAGTTTGAGACTAGCGGGAGGCCCTAGCACAGATACGCAGTATTTT
>NA|TRBJ2-7|TRBV7-3|many
CARERQFYEQYF
TGTGCCAGAGAGAGACAGTTCTACGAGCAGTACTTC
>TRBD2|TRBJ2-5|TRBV11-2|many
CASSLRFPGLAYQETQYF
TGTGCCAGCAGCTTAAGGTTTCCGGGACTAGCGTACCAAGAGACCCAGTACTTC
>TRBD1|TRBJ1-1|TRBV7-2|many
CASRDRGPGTEAFF
TGTGCCAGCCGGGACAGGGGGCCCGGCACTGAAGCTTTCTTT
>TRBD2|TRBJ2-7|TRBV6-2/TRBV6-3|many
CASRPAGTSGSRGSYEQYF
TGTGCCAGCAGACCCGCCGGGACTAGCGGGAGCCGGGGGTCCTACGAGCAGTACTTC
>NA|TRBJ1-1|TRBV27|many
CASSLWVGNTEAFF
TGTGCCAGCAGTTTATGGGTGGGGAACACTGAAGCTTTCTTT
>NA|TRBJ1-6|TRBV30|many
CAWSVRAGHSPLHF
TGTGCCTGGAGTGTACGGGCAGGTCATTCACCCCTCCACTTT
>NA|TRBJ2-1|TRBV29-1|NA
CSVPGGLRTNNEQFF
TGCAGCGTTCCAGGGGGACTCCGAACTAACAATGAGCAGTTCTTC
>TRBD2|TRBJ2-5|TRBV6-2/TRBV6-3|many
CASSLTSGRAETQYF
TGTGCCAGCAGCCTGACTAGCGGGAGGGCGGAGACCCAGTACTTC
>TRBD1|TRBJ1-1|TRBV13|many
CASSLSGTAGRGAFF
TGTGCCAGCAGCTTAAGTGGGACAGCAGGGAGGGGAGCTTTCTTT
>NA|TRBJ1-1|TRBV11-1|many
CASSLGTATEAFF
TGTGCCAGCAGCTTAGGGACAGCCACTGAAGCTTTCTTT
>NA|TRBJ1-2|TRBV5-1|many
CASSLEGAGGYGYTF
TGCGCCAGCAGCTTGGAGGGTGCGGGGGGCTATGGCTACACCTTC
>NA|TRBJ2-1|TRBV9|NA
CASSVGPGGSDYNEQFF
TGTGCCAGCAGCGTAGGTCCCGGTGGGAGTGATTACAATGAGCAGTTCTTC
>NA|TRBJ1-4|TRBV19|NA
CASRRWGVANEKLFF
TGTGCCAGTAGGCGCTGGGGGGTAGCTAATGAAAAACTGTTTTTT
>NA|TRBJ2-1|TRBV7-6|few
CASSPDGQSYNEQFF
TGTGCCAGCAGCCCAGACGGTCAGTCCTACAATGAGCAGTTCTTC
>TRBD1|TRBJ2-5|TRBV7-3|many
CASSPQGVSKETQYF
TGTGCCAGCAGCCCACAGGGGGTCTCGAAGGAGACCCAGTACTTC
>NA|TRBJ1-1|TRBV12-3/TRBV12-4|many
CASCVQMNTEAFF
TGTGCCAGCTGTGTACAAATGAACACTGAAGCTTTCTTT
>TRBD1|TRBJ2-3|TRBV6-1|many
CASSRPRQGGTDTQYF
TGTGCCAGTTCCCGCCCGAGACAGGGAGGCACAGATACGCAGTATTTT
>TRBD2|TRBJ2-1|TRBV13|many
CASSSWTRRGALLNEQFF
TGTGCCAGCAGCTCATGGACTCGGCGGGGGGCCCTCCTAAATGAGCAGTTCTTC
>NA|TRBJ1-1|TRBV18|many
CASSQAPGATEAFF
TGTGCCAGCTCACAGGCCCCGGGGGCTACTGAAGCTTTCTTT
>NA|TRBJ1-1|TRBV4-1|many
CASSQDLPGFTEAFF
TGCGCCAGCAGCCAAGATCTTCCGGGATTTACTGAAGCTTTCTTT
>NA|TRBJ2-5|TRBV2|many
CASTPTPAETQYF
TGTGCCAGCACCCCGACCCCGGCGGAGACCCAGTACTTC
>NA|TRBJ2-1|TRBV7-9|many
CASSLLSGVHNEQFF
TGTGCCAGCAGCTTATTAAGCGGAGTCCACAATGAGCAGTTCTTC
>NA|TRBJ2-5|TRBV28|many
CASSWPGVKETQYF
TGTGCCAGCTCGTGGCCCGGGGTGAAAGAGACCCAGTACTTC
>TRBD1|TRBJ1-5|TRBV28|many
CASETGQGLRQPQHF
TGTGCCAGCGAAACGGGACAGGGGTTGAGGCAGCCCCAGCATTTT
>NA|TRBJ1-2|TRBV6-5|NA
CASSHRFGNYGYTF
TGTGCCAGCAGTCACCGGTTTGGTAACTATGGCTACACCTTC